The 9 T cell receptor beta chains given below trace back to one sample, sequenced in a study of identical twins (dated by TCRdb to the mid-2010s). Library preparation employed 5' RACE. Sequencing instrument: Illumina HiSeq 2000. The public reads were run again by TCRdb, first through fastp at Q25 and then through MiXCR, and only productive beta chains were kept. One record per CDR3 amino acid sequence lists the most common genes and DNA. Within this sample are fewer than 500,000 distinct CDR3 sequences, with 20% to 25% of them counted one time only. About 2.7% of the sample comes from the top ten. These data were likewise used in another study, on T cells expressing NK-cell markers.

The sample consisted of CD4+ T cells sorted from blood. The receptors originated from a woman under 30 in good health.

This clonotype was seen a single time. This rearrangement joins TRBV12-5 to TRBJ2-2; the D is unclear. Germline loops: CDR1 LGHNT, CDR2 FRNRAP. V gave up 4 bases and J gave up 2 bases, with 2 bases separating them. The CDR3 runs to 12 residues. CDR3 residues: CASGYNTGELFF. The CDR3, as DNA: TGTGCTAGTGGTTACAACACCGGGGAGCTGTTTTTT.

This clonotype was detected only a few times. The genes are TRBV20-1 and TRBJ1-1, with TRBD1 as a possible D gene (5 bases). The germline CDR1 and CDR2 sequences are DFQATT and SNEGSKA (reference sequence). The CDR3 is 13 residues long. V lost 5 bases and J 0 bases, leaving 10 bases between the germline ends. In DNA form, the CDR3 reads TGCAGTGCTGCCGAGACAGTGAACACTGAAGCTTTCTTT. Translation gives CSAAETVNTEAFF.

CDR3 in DNA: TGTGCCAGCAGTTTAGCGGGGGGGGGTAAACAGCAGTACTTC. As protein: CASSLAGGGKQQYF. This chain uses TRBV12-3 or TRBV12-4 with TRBJ2-7, with 7 bases lining up with TRBD2. The CDR3 runs 14 residues. Trimming at V came to 0 bases and at J to 8 bases, leaving 7 bases not matched to a gene.

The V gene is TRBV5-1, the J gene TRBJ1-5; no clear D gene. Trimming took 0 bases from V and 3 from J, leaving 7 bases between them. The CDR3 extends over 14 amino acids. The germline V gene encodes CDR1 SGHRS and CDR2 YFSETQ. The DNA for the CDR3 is TGCGCCAGCAGCTTGGCGGGGAACAATCAGCCCCAGCATTTT. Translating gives CASSLAGNNQPQHF. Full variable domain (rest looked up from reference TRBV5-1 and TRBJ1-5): KAGVTQTPRYLIKTRGQQVTLSCSPISGHRSVSWYQQTPGQGLQFLFEYFSETQRNKGNFPGRFSGRQFSNSRSEMNVSTLELGDSALYLCASSLAGNNQPQHFGDGTRLSIL.

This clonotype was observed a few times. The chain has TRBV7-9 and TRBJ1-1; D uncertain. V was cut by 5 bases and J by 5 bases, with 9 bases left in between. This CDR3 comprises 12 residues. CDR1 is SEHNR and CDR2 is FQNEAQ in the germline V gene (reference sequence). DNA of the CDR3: TGTGCCAGCAGCAAACAGTTAACTGAAGCTTTCTTT. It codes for CASSKQLTEAFF.

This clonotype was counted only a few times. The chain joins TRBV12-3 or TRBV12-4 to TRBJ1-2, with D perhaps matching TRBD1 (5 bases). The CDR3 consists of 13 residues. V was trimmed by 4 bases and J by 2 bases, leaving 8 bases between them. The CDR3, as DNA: TGTGCCAGCAGTTACCGACAGAACTATGGCTACACCTTC. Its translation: CASSYRQNYGYTF.

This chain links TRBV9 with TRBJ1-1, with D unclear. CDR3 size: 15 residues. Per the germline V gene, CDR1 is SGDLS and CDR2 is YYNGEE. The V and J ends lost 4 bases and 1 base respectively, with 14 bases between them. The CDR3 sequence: CASSPRPLPNTEAFF. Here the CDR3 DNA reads TGTGCCAGCAGCCCTCGCCCCCTTCCGAACACTGAAGCTTTCTTT.

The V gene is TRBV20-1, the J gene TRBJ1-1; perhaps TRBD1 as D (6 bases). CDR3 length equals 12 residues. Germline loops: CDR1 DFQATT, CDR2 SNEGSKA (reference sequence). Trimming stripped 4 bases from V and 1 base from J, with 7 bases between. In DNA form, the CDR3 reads TGCAGTGCTATCAGGGGGAACACTGAAGCTTTCTTT. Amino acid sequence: CSAIRGNTEAFF.

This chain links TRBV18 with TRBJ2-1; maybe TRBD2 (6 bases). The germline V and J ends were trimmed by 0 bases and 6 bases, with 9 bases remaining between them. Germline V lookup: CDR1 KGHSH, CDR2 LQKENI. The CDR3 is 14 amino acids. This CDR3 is CASSPPGTGNEQFF. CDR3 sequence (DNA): TGTGCCAGCTCACCACCCGGGACTGGCAATGAGCAGTTCTTC. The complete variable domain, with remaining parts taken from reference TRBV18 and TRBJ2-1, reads NAGVMQNPRHLVRRRGQEARLRCSPMKGHSHVYWYRQLPEEGLKFMVYLQKENIIDESGMPKERFSAEFPKEGPSILRIQQVVRGDSAAYFCASSPPGTGNEQFFGPGTRLTVL.